The 17 T cell receptor beta chains in this list originate from one sample, sequenced in a study of read filtering for tumor transcriptome and immune sequencing. The library was built from around 400 ng RNA with molecular barcoded adaptors for alpha/delta and beta/gamma chains. Each CDR3 protein is one row after TCRdb ran MiXCR on the reads. The sample holds tens of thousands of distinct CDR3 sequences, about 12% seen once. The sequenced material came from a population of CD138-negative cells sorted from bone marrow. These receptors all stem from a donor at least 40 years old with multiple myeloma.

This clonotype was detected many times. The V and J genes are TRBV6-5 and TRBJ2-5; TRBD2 aligns across 7 bases. Per germline, CDR1 MNHEY and CDR2 SVGAGI. The CDR3 sequence is 13 residues long. The trim removed 7 bases at V and 7 bases at J, leaving 9 bases unmatched. CDR3 residues: CASKRDPVGTQYF. In DNA, the CDR3 is TGTGCCAGCAAGCGGGACCCCGTGGGGACCCAGTACTTC.

In this sample, this clonotype turned up many times. The chain uses TRBV6-5 and TRBJ1-4; TRBD1 agrees at 11 bases. Germline trimming cut 5 bases from V and 7 bases from J; bases unmatched to any gene: 3. This CDR3 spans 14 amino acids. Looked up from germline, CDR1 is MNHEY and CDR2 is SVGAGI. In nucleotides, the CDR3 is TGTGCCAGCAGTACCGGGACAGGGGGTGAAAAACTGTTTTTT. Translating gives CASSTGTGGEKLFF.

The table lists this clonotype with a few counts. The chain employs TRBV6-2 or TRBV6-3 and TRBJ2-1; TRBD1 is a possible D gene (6 bases). Trimming cost V 5 bases and J 7 bases, with 21 bases left between them. The CDR3 consists of 16 residues. CDR1 is MNHEY, CDR2 SVGEGT, per germline. The CDR3 region has the DNA TGTGCCAGCAGTGACCCACAGGGTCATAAAAGGAATGAGCAGTTCTTC. This encodes CASSDPQGHKRNEQFF.

This clonotype was counted ten times or more. V is TRBV20-1 and J is TRBJ2-2; a weak D match, TRBD2 (5 bases). V lost 6 bases, J lost 5 bases, and 16 bases lay in between. The CDR3 spans 14 residues. Germline assignment: CDR1 DFQATT and CDR2 SNEGSKA (reference sequence). The CDR3 DNA reads TGCAGTGCCGGGGTGGGAGTTTCTACCGGGGAGCTGTTTTTT. Residues: CSAGVGVSTGELFF.

This clonotype has a handful of counts. The chain has TRBV12-3 or TRBV12-4 and TRBJ1-2; D may be TRBD1 (6 bases). This CDR3 region has 16 residues. V was pared by 1 base and J by 4 bases, with 16 bases between. The CDR3 coding sequence is TGTGCCAGCAGTTTAGGGGGGGGCAGGGTCATCTATGGCTACACCTTC. This encodes CASSLGGGRVIYGYTF.

A remark on this clonotype: Just one base apart from a much larger clone, this may be a read error. V and J are TRBV6-5 and TRBJ2-3; D gene uncertain. With 8 bases removed from V and 0 bases from J, the gap between germline ends came to 12 bases. The CDR3 is made up of 14 amino acids. Germline-derived CDR1 and CDR2 are MNHEY and SVGAGI. CDR3 amino acids: CASGSGQSTDTQYF. For the CDR3, the DNA is TGTGCCAGCGGCTCAGGCCAAAGCACAGATACGCAGTATTTT.

The sample holds a few counts of this clonotype. A much larger clone lies one base from this, so it may be a read error. V usage is TRBV7-2 and J usage is TRBJ2-5; D possibly corresponds to TRBD1 (6 bases). The germline V gene has CDR1 SGHTA and CDR2 FQGNSA. The CDR3 sequence is 15 residues long. With 1 base removed from V and 1 base from J, the gap between germline ends came to 10 bases. This chain's CDR3 is CASSLVRTAQETQYF. The CDR3 nucleotides are TGTGCCAGCAGCTTAGTACGGACAGCCCAAGAGACCCAGTACTTC.

This clonotype was picked up many times. This sequence joins TRBV7-6 and TRBJ2-1, with 9 bases fitting TRBD2. This CDR3 is 16 amino acids long. V lost 5 bases to trimming and J lost 3 bases; unmatched junction nucleotides: 8. Germline V lookup: CDR1 SGHVS, CDR2 FNYEAQ. The CDR3 region is CASSPQQAGGYNEQFF. CDR3 DNA: TGTGCCAGCAGCCCCCAGCAAGCGGGAGGCTACAATGAGCAGTTCTTC.

This clonotype was observed many times. The gene calls are TRBV24-1 and TRBJ1-5; D gene unclear. Germline-derived CDR1 and CDR2 are KGHDR and SFDVKD. V was pared by 3 bases and J by 4 bases, with 9 bases between. The CDR3 spans 14 residues. The CDR3 nucleotides read TGTGCCACCAGTGATATCGGTGAGAATCAGCCCCAGCATTTT. Its translation is CATSDIGENQPQHF.

As regards this clonotype: One junction end does not reproduce the germline sequence, and a read error may be involved. The rearrangement links TRBV6-1 to TRBJ2-7; 8 positions agree with TRBD2. The CDR3 runs to 15 residues. Germline CDR1 and CDR2: MNHNS and SASEGT. In DNA, the CDR3 is TGTGCCGGCAGTTTTGAGAGCGGGAGAGGGGACGAGCAGCACTTC. Amino acid sequence: CAGSFESGRGDEQHF.

In this sample, this clonotype turned up many times. This chain uses TRBV11-3 with TRBJ2-7, with 10 bases aligning to TRBD2. Trimming removed 1 base from V and 1 base from J; junction bases left unmatched: 13. Germline CDR1 reads SGHNT; CDR2 reads YENEEA. There are 19 residues in the CDR3. CDR3 sequence (DNA): TGTGCCAGCAGCTTAGTAATTGGGGGCGGGGGACTAGCGTCCTACGAGCAGTACTTC. Encoded protein: CASSLVIGGGGLASYEQYF.

Many counts were recorded for this clonotype. The chain has TRBV20-1 and TRBJ2-5; D is undetermined. The CDR3 runs to 12 residues. Germline assignment: CDR1 DFQATT and CDR2 SNEGSKA (reference sequence). The V and J ends lost 6 bases and 5 bases respectively, with 13 bases between them. CDR3 in amino acids: CSALSGSETQYF. The CDR3 nucleotides are TGCAGTGCCCTTTCCGGAAGTGAGACCCAGTACTTC.

The V gene is TRBV7-2, the J gene TRBJ2-1; D is possibly TRBD1 or TRBD2 (5 bases each). This CDR3 contains 15 residues. V gave up 1 base and J gave up 4 bases, with 11 bases separating them. Per germline, CDR1 SGHTA and CDR2 FQGNSA. This CDR3 reads CASSLGDGKYNEQFF. The CDR3 DNA follows: TGTGCCAGCAGCTTAGGGGACGGTAAATACAATGAGCAGTTCTTC.

This clonotype came up many times. This chain links TRBV5-6 with TRBJ1-5, with 8 bases identical to TRBD1. The CDR3 sequence is 15 residues long. J lost 2 bases, V lost 4 bases, and 5 bases had no gene match. Germline loops: CDR1 SGHDT, CDR2 YYEEEE. CDR3 amino acids: CASSAGQGRNQPQHF. The CDR3 DNA is TGTGCCAGCAGCGCCGGACAGGGCCGCAATCAGCCCCAGCATTTT.

The table lists this clonotype with a few counts. V gene TRBV27 combines with J gene TRBJ2-3; 7 bases are shared with TRBD1. CDR1 MNHEY and CDR2 SMNVEV come from the germline V gene (reference sequence). The CDR3 spans 16 residues. V shed 3 bases and J 3 bases; nucleotides not matched to a gene: 9. CDR3 sequence reads: CASSFSGTAFTDTQYF. The CDR3 DNA is TGTGCCAGCAGTTTTTCAGGGACAGCGTTTACAGATACGCAGTATTTT.

The sample holds many counts of this clonotype. V usage is TRBV3-1 and J usage is TRBJ2-6, with D perhaps TRBD1 (6 bases). Germline V gene lookup returns CDR1 LGHDT and CDR2 YNNKEL (reference sequence). Trimming pared 3 bases from V and 1 base from J, leaving 10 bases between. There are 16 residues in the CDR3. The chain's CDR3 is CASSHLTGSGANVLTF. The DNA of the CDR3 is TGTGCCAGCAGCCACCTGACAGGATCTGGGGCCAACGTCCTGACTTTC.

This clonotype has ten or more counts. The chain recombines TRBV20-1 with TRBJ2-1; TRBD2 might be the D (5 bases). The CDR3 runs to 12 residues. In germline, CDR1 is DFQATT, CDR2 SNEGSKA (reference sequence). V lost 5 bases and J 2 bases, leaving 7 bases between the germline ends. The CDR3 region is CSAEEAYNEQFF. For the CDR3, the DNA is TGCAGTGCTGAGGAGGCCTACAATGAGCAGTTCTTC.